The TCR beta chain under discussion was sequenced for a study of blood T cell repertoires in COVID-19. Study-level information: The samples span acute and convalescent COVID-19 from the United States, Italy and Spain. T cells, B-cell-depleted T cells, or PBMCs supplied cDNA or gDNA.

Per the study methods: Amplification from reference gene primers served as the basis for estimated nucleated cell counts. TCRdb's table, derived via immunoSEQ multiplex PCR, lists solely in-frame clones and lacks some. That table gives V, J and clone size, and the DNA gave D and trimming. The sample has 250,000 to 350,000 clones; about 88% are singletons. A remark on this clone: A junction end diverges from the germline sequence, so it may reflect a read error.

Enrollment of patients from Seattle took place during active infection, with longitudinal follow-up. This clonotype was sampled from a woman aged 70-85 years with COVID-19, enrolled during active disease. Material: peripheral blood.

CDR3 in amino acids: CASRLVGDRTYEQYF. For the CDR3, the DNA is TGTGCCAGCAGATTAGTTGGGGACAGGACCTACGAGCAGTACTTC. V and J are TRBV7-9 and TRBJ2-7; 8 bases are a match to TRBD1. The length of the CDR3 is 15 residues. The germline V gene encodes CDR1 SEHNR and CDR2 FQNEAQ (reference sequence).